These 27 T cell receptor beta chains were all obtained from the same sample, sequenced in a study of T cells after yellow fever vaccination (dated by TCRdb to the late 2010s). This specimen's treatment or condition label, per the study, means: live attenuated yellow fever vaccine strain. The protocol used for the library was 5' RACE. Sequencer: Illumina HiSeq 2500. TCRdb reran the public reads through fastp at Q25 and MiXCR, keeping productive beta chains. Each entry merges the rows of one CDR3 protein and shows their most common DNA and genes. Across this sample there are about 330,000 distinct CDR3 sequences, with approximately 8% seen only once. Around 17% of the sample goes to the ten largest clones. The source material was PBMCs, sampled approximately 40 days after the first yellow fever vaccination. The origin of the receptors is a man between 18 and 35 years old who received the YFV17D yellow fever vaccine.

The V gene is TRBV20-1, the J gene TRBJ1-5; 7 nucleotides line up with TRBD1. This CDR3 has 12 residues. Per germline, CDR1 DFQATT and CDR2 SNEGSKA (reference sequence). V shed 5 bases, J shed 4 bases, and the junction held 2 bases outside the gene matches. CDR3 sequence reads: CSALQGNQPQHF. In DNA, the CDR3 is TGCAGTGCTCTACAGGGGAATCAGCCCCAGCATTTT.

With respect to this clonotype: Lacking the conserved final phenylalanine or tryptophan, this CDR3 likely reflects a read error. This chain uses TRBV20-1 with TRBJ2-5; 11 nucleotides match TRBD2. Germline V gives CDR1 DFQATT, CDR2 SNEGSKA (reference sequence). The CDR3 is made up of 15 amino acids. V lost 6 bases, J lost 5 bases, and 11 bases stayed unmatched. CDR3 in amino acids: CSAGPLAGAAETQYY. Written as DNA, the CDR3 is TGCAGTGCAGGGCCACTAGCGGGGGCCGCCGAGACCCAGTACTAC.

There are a few counts of this clonotype. V is TRBV5-6 and J is TRBJ2-7; D is unclear. Germline V lookup: CDR1 SGHDT, CDR2 YYEEEE. This CDR3 region has 12 residues. The ends were cut back, 4 bases at V and 1 base at J, with 6 bases in the middle. The DNA of the CDR3 is TGTGCCAGCAGCGTGAATTCCTACGAGCAGTACTTC. Encoded protein: CASSVNSYEQYF.

This chain joins TRBV6-5 and TRBJ1-2; TRBD1 matches at 9 bases. Germline CDR1 reads MNHEY; CDR2 reads SVGAGI. The J segment lost 8 bases and the V segment lost 4 bases, leaving 8 bases of the junction unmatched. There are 14 residues in the CDR3. In nucleotides, the CDR3 is TGTGCCAGCAGTTCACCGGGACAGGGTGTCGGCTACACCTTC. This encodes CASSSPGQGVGYTF.

A few counts support this clonotype. This chain connects TRBV4-3 to TRBJ2-2; 9 bases line up with TRBD1. V was clipped by 4 bases and J by 7 bases; unmatched bases: 10. Germline V gene sequence: CDR1 LGHNA, CDR2 YSLEER. CDR3 length: 16 residues. As DNA, the CDR3 is TGCGCCAGCAGCCCCTATCCACAGGGGGCGAGCGGGGAGCTGTTTTTT. Its translation: CASSPYPQGASGELFF.

This clonotype has just a few counts. This rearrangement joins TRBV4-3 to TRBJ2-5, with D possibly matching TRBD1 (5 bases). Germline CDR1 is LGHNA and CDR2 is YSLEER. The CDR3 consists of 13 residues. The V end was cut by 0 bases, the J end by 7 bases, with 9 bases between. The chain's CDR3 is CASSQDRVRTQYF. CDR3 DNA sequence: TGCGCCAGCAGCCAAGACAGGGTTCGGACCCAGTACTTC.

This clonotype occurred a few times. The gene calls are TRBV6-1 and TRBJ2-5; D not certain. CDR1 is MNHNS, CDR2 SASEGT, per germline. This CDR3 is built from 13 residues. With 6 bases removed from V and 1 base from J, the gap between germline ends came to 9 bases. The CDR3 protein is CASSTLFQETQYF. CDR3 in DNA: TGTGCCAGCAGCACACTATTCCAAGAGACCCAGTACTTC.

The chain recombines TRBV5-1 with TRBJ1-2, with D maybe TRBD1 (6 bases). The CDR3 runs to 14 residues. From germline, CDR1 is SGHRS and CDR2 YFSETQ. Trimming took off 4 bases at V and 4 bases at J, with 14 bases between the two ends. This chain's CDR3 is CASSQGHLGYGYTF. CDR3 bases: TGCGCCAGCAGCCAGGGACACCTCGGCTATGGCTACACCTTC.

The table lists this clonotype with a few counts. The rearrangement links TRBV29-1 to TRBJ1-2; D might be TRBD1 (5 bases). The CDR3 extends over 16 amino acids. Germline loops: CDR1 SQVTM, CDR2 ANQGSEA. V was pared by 6 bases and J by 1 base, with 21 bases between. The CDR3: CSVDERQISFNYGYTF. CDR3 DNA sequence: TGCAGCGTGGATGAAAGACAGATTTCTTTTAACTATGGCTACACCTTC.

This clonotype was seen a handful of times. The chain links TRBV19 to TRBJ1-1; D ambiguous. Germline-derived CDR1 and CDR2 are LNHDA and SQIVND (reference sequence). V shed 6 bases and J shed 4 bases, with 12 bases lying between them. This CDR3 spans 13 amino acids. The CDR3, as DNA: TGTGCCAGTAGGGCGGAGGTAGGCACTGAAGCTTTCTTT. It codes for CASRAEVGTEAFF.

A single count supports this clonotype. V is TRBV29-1 and J is TRBJ2-7, with 9 positions matching TRBD1. The CDR3 is 15 residues long. Germline V lookup: CDR1 SQVTM, CDR2 ANQGSEA. With V trimmed by 6 bases and J by 4 bases, 13 bases remained unmatched. CDR3 DNA sequence: TGCAGCGTGGGGGGACAGGGAAAAACACCTTACGAGCAGTACTTC. This gives the protein CSVGGQGKTPYEQYF.

This chain connects TRBV24-1 to TRBJ2-1; no reliable D call. Germline V gene data show CDR1 as KGHDR and CDR2 as SFDVKD. Between the trimmed V and J ends, which lost 3 bases and 7 bases, there was a span of 15 bases. CDR3 length: 15 amino acids. The CDR3 DNA sequence: TGTGCCACCAGTGATCCTGGACGGATGTCTAATGAGCAGTTCTTC. The encoded protein is CATSDPGRMSNEQFF.

This sequence joins TRBV20-1 and TRBJ2-3; 9 nucleotides match TRBD1. This CDR3 contains 16 residues. Germline CDR1 reads DFQATT; CDR2 reads SNEGSKA (reference sequence). The V and J ends lost 8 bases and 3 bases, in that order; junction bases with no gene match: 15. DNA for the CDR3: TGCAGTCCGCTTAGTTCACAGGGGGCGGGTACAGATACGCAGTATTTT. The encoded protein is CSPLSSQGAGTDTQYF.

This chain joins TRBV5-1 and TRBJ1-2; 8 bases are shared with TRBD1. Germline-derived CDR1 and CDR2 are SGHRS and YFSETQ. CDR3 length: 13 amino acids. J gave up 6 bases and V 3 bases, and 4 bases lay outside the gene matches. CDR3 sequence reads: CASSSGGSDGYTF. For the CDR3, the DNA is TGCGCCAGCAGCTCAGGGGGCTCGGATGGCTACACCTTC. Based on the CDR3 plus reference TRBV5-1 and TRBJ1-2, the full variable domain is KAGVTQTPRYLIKTRGQQVTLSCSPISGHRSVSWYQQTPGQGLQFLFEYFSETQRNKGNFPGRFSGRQFSNSRSEMNVSTLELGDSALYLCASSSGGSDGYTFGSGTRLTVV.

This clonotype is medium-sized by share. The CDR3 nucleotides read TGTGCCAGCAGCTTGTTTAGCGGGGGGGCCGAGACCCAGTACTTC. Translated, it gives CASSLFSGGAETQYF. V usage is TRBV5-5 and J usage is TRBJ2-5, with 11 bases aligning to TRBD2. Germline CDR1 reads SGHKS; CDR2 reads YYEKEE (reference sequence). This CDR3 spans 15 amino acids. Losses at the gene ends were 1 base for V and 5 bases for J; bases not matched to a gene: 4.

A few counts support this clonotype. This chain links TRBV6-5 with TRBJ2-7; D gene unclear. Germline-derived CDR1 and CDR2 are MNHEY and SVGAGI. The CDR3 is 11 amino acids. Trimming took off 2 bases at V and 7 bases at J, with 6 bases between the two ends. CDR3 bases: TGTGCCAGCAGTTACGTTGGGGAGCAGTACTTC. Amino acid sequence: CASSYVGEQYF.

V usage is TRBV7-8 and J usage is TRBJ2-3; 8 bases line up with TRBD2. Germline V gene data show CDR1 as SGHVS and CDR2 as FQNEAQ. This CDR3 is 14 amino acids long. V dropped 4 bases and J dropped 2; count of bases not matched to a gene: 2. This CDR3 reads CASSWRGVTDTQYF. DNA of the CDR3: TGTGCCAGCAGCTGGCGGGGGGTCACAGATACGCAGTATTTT.

The rearrangement uses TRBV5-1 and TRBJ1-1, with 9 bases matching TRBD1. The CDR3 loop spans 14 amino acids. V shed 4 bases and J 5 bases; nucleotides not matched to a gene: 6. CDR1 is SGHRS and CDR2 is YFSETQ in the germline V gene. CDR3 sequence reads: CASSIGTGYTEAFF. In DNA form, the CDR3 reads TGCGCCAGCAGCATCGGGACAGGGTATACTGAAGCTTTCTTT.

The table lists this clonotype with many counts. The chain carries TRBV20-1 and TRBJ2-7, with TRBD1 matching 7 bases. Germline CDR1 and CDR2: DFQATT and SNEGSKA (reference sequence). This CDR3 spans 14 amino acids. Germline trimming cut 5 bases from V and 4 bases from J; bases unmatched to any gene: 11. The CDR3 nucleotides read TGCAGTGCTCGAAAGCTGACAGGGCGATACGAGCAGTACTTC. Protein product: CSARKLTGRYEQYF.

The sample holds a few counts of this clonotype. This chain joins TRBV28 and TRBJ1-5; perhaps TRBD1 as D (5 bases). The CDR3 is 15 amino acids. Trimming removed 5 bases at V and 7 bases at J, with 18 bases between. Germline loops: CDR1 MDHEN, CDR2 SYDVKM. The CDR3 nucleotides are TGTGCCAGCAGTAGCCAGGGAGGGAGGGGACAGCCCCAGCATTTT. The encoded protein is CASSSQGGRGQPQHF.

The chain recombines TRBV2 with TRBJ2-5; 10 positions agree with TRBD2. With V trimmed by 5 bases and J by 4 bases, 4 bases remained unmatched. The CDR3 is 14 residues long. Germline values: CDR1 SNHLY, CDR2 FYNNEI. The CDR3 nucleotides read TGTGCCAGCAGTACTAGCGGGGTATCAGAGACCCAGTACTTC. This sequence encodes CASSTSGVSETQYF. Combining the CDR3 with reference TRBV2 and TRBJ2-5 gives the whole variable domain EPEVTQTPSHQVTQMGQEVILRCVPISNHLYFYWYRQILGQKVEFLVSFYNNEISEKSEIFDDQFSVERPDGSNFTLKIRSTKLEDSAMYFCASSTSGVSETQYFGPGTRLLVL.

This clonotype was found a few times. This chain uses TRBV12-3 or TRBV12-4 with TRBJ1-2, with a possible D match to TRBD1 (5 bases). Between the trimmed V and J ends, which lost 7 bases and 5 bases, there was a span of 23 bases. The length of the CDR3 is 16 residues. This chain's CDR3 is CASKRDSASWWYGYTF. The CDR3, as DNA: TGTGCCAGCAAAAGGGACTCCGCTAGTTGGTGGTATGGCTACACCTTC.

This clonotype was seen many times. The gene calls are TRBV4-1 and TRBJ2-2, with 7 bases aligning to TRBD2. CDR1 and CDR2 (germline): MGHRA, YSYEKL. The CDR3 extends over 18 amino acids. Losses at the gene ends were 2 bases for V and 2 bases for J; bases not matched to a gene: 11. CDR3 residues: CASSQTRGSGDNTGELFF. In DNA form, the CDR3 reads TGCGCCAGCAGCCAAACTAGAGGGAGCGGGGATAACACCGGGGAGCTGTTTTTT.

The chain carries TRBV5-4 and TRBJ2-3, with TRBD2 matching over 8 bases. Germline V lookup: CDR1 SGHNT, CDR2 YYREEE (reference sequence). The V and J ends lost 0 bases and 4 bases, in that order; junction bases with no gene match: 10. The CDR3 length is 17 residues. In DNA form, the CDR3 reads TGTGCCAGCAGCTTGGTGGGCGGGGGGTTTACGGCAGATACGCAGTATTTT. Protein product: CASSLVGGGFTADTQYF.

In this sample, this clonotype turned up once. V usage is TRBV27 and J usage is TRBJ2-3; a possible D gene is TRBD2 (6 bases). Germline V gene lookup returns CDR1 MNHEY and CDR2 SMNVEV (reference sequence). Trimming stripped 3 bases from V and 4 bases from J, with 14 bases between. This CDR3 comprises 15 residues. CDR3 amino acids: CASSFRDLGADTQYF. CDR3 DNA: TGTGCCAGCAGTTTTCGGGACTTAGGGGCAGATACGCAGTATTTT.

A few counts support this clonotype. This sequence joins TRBV7-9 and TRBJ2-5, with 10 positions matching TRBD2. There are 16 residues in the CDR3. The junction had 5 bases not matched to a gene; V was cut back by 0 bases and J by 4 bases. Germline values: CDR1 SEHNR, CDR2 FQNEAQ (reference sequence). In DNA, the CDR3 is TGTGCCAGCAGCTTAGCGCCTAGCGGGGGTTCAGAGACCCAGTACTTC. It translates to CASSLAPSGGSETQYF.

V and J are TRBV27 and TRBJ2-1; perhaps TRBD2 as D (6 bases). In germline, CDR1 is MNHEY, CDR2 SMNVEV (reference sequence). There are 16 residues in the CDR3. Trimming pared 5 bases from V and 3 bases from J, leaving 17 bases between. CDR3 sequence: CASSTPRLGYYNEQFF. The CDR3, as DNA: TGTGCCAGCAGTACACCTAGACTAGGATACTACAATGAGCAGTTCTTC.